This T cell receptor (beta chain) was captured by sequencing in a study of cytomegalovirus exposure and HLA in healthy donors. Study-wide findings and caveats: It is likely that the observed cluster of highly shared sequence variants was a sequencing artifact.

The V end lost 3 bases, the J end lost 3 bases, and 18 bases lay between the germline ends. The CDR3 is made up of 18 amino acids. CDR1 is SGHTA and CDR2 is FQGNSA in the germline V gene. On this clone itself: Its antigen is unidentified.

This PCR relied on a set of 60 Vbeta primers and 13 Jbeta primers. This table comes from immunoSEQ multiplex PCR, and its TCRdb copy is limited to in-frame clones, with some not included. The data hold about 160,000 clones, with around 84% observed a single time. The gene calls are TRBV7-2 and TRBJ2-6; possibly TRBD1 for D (7 bases). This receptor was taken from a woman aged 35 to 49 in good health and CMV-seronegative. The source material was PBMCs. The CDR3 here is CASSFSGGNGGGANVLTF. As DNA, the CDR3 is TGTGCCAGCAGCTTCTCAGGGGGGAATGGCGGTGGGGCCAACGTCCTGACTTTC.